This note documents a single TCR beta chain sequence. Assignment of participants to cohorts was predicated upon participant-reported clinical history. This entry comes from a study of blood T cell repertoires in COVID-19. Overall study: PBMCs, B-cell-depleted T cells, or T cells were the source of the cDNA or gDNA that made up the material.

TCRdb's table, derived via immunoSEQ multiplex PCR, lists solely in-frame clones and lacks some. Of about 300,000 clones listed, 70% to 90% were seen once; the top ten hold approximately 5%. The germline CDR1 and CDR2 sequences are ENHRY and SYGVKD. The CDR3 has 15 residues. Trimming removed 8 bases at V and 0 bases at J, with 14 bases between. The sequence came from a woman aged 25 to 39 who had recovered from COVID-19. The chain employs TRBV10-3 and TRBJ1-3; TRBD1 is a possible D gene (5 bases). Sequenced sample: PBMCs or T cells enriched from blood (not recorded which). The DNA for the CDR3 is TGTGCCATCCGGGGGACGGAGCCCTCTGGAAACACCATATATTTT. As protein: CAIRGTEPSGNTIYF.